This TCR beta chain was captured by sequencing in a study of blood T cell repertoires in COVID-19. Profiled with immunoSEQ multiplex PCR; TCRdb holds only in-frame clones, not every one. This table has about 180,000 clones, approximately 85% appearing once. The CDR3 spans 13 residues. Germline values: CDR1 SNHLY, CDR2 FYNNEI. Trimming pared 6 bases from V and 4 bases from J, leaving 13 bases between. The chain joins TRBV2 to TRBJ2-7; maybe TRBD2 (6 bases). Input material: peripheral blood. This clonotype was sampled from a human donor with active or convalescent COVID-19. The donor label of this sample is uncertain. Here the CDR3 DNA reads TGTGCCAGCAGGGGGACTGACTTATACGAGCAGTACTTC. Its translation: CASRGTDLYEQYF.